Here is one TCR beta chain with its context. Its antigen is currently unknown. The junction does not match germline at one end; this may be a read error. This same CDR3 is encoded by further DNA sequences in the sample. CFSE-labeled recipient PBMCs were cultured six to seven days with irradiated graft donor PBMCs, then FACS-sorted. The CDR3 totals 20 residues. The germline gives CDR1 MDHEN, CDR2 SYDVKM. The data originate from a study of Tregs in tolerant kidney transplant recipients. Study as a whole: The nonmyeloablative bone marrow transplants came from related graft donors, with transient mixed chimerism.

Method: immunoSEQ multiplex PCR; TCRdb's copy keeps in-frame clones and lacks some. The data contain roughly 14,000 clones, 53% of them seen just once; the ten biggest clones take up about 3%. The source of this sequence is a human patient who received a combined kidney and bone marrow transplant. The chain carries TRBV28 and TRBJ1-6; D is possibly TRBD1 (6 bases). The sample was CD4+ T cells from blood cultured with allogeneic cells, taken before the transplant. CDR3: CASSLAPWGGGVPYNSPLHF. The DNA of the CDR3 is TGTGCCAGCAGTTTAGCTCCTTGGGGAGGGGGTGTGCCCTATAATTCCCCCCTCCACTTT.